What follows are 27 T cell receptor beta chains derived from one specimen sequenced in a study of blood T cell repertoires in COVID-19. TCRdb's table, derived via immunoSEQ multiplex PCR, lists solely in-frame clones and lacks some. The table records approximately 140,000 clones, approximately 87% of them present only once. The sample was peripheral blood. The receptors originated from a man in his sixties or seventies with active COVID-19.

This clone was seen a single time. The CDR3 region has the DNA TGTGCCAGCAGCCAAGCTCCCGGGACTAGTTTCTTC. Translating gives CASSQAPGTSFF. V and J are TRBV3-1 (or the pseudogene TRBV3-2) and TRBJ2-1; 8 bases line up with TRBD2. The trim removed 1 base at V and 16 bases at J, leaving 6 bases unmatched. Germline V CDR1 and CDR2: LGHDT, YNNKEL (reference sequence). There are 12 residues in the CDR3.

Notes on this clone: Other DNA sequences in the sample encode the same CDR3. The chain links TRBV11-2 to TRBJ1-2, with D tentatively TRBD1 (6 bases). The length of the CDR3 is 13 residues. From germline, CDR1 is SGHAT and CDR2 FQNNGV. Between the trimmed V and J ends, which lost 1 base and 5 bases, there was a span of 8 bases. CDR3 bases: TGTGCCAGCAGCTTAGGGACAGAGTATGGCTACACCTTC. The encoded protein is CASSLGTEYGYTF.

This clone was counted a single time. The chain links TRBV15 to TRBJ2-7; 11 bases map to TRBD2. Looked up from germline, CDR1 is LNHNV and CDR2 is YYDKDF (reference sequence). Trimming took 3 bases from V and 4 from J; bases not matched to a gene: 2. The CDR3 runs 14 residues. DNA for the CDR3: TGTGCCACCAGCAGGACTAGCGGGGATTACGAGCAGTACTTC. It is translated as CATSRTSGDYEQYF. Filled out from reference TRBV15 and TRBJ2-7, the complete variable domain reads DAMVIQNPRYQVTQFGKPVTLSCSQTLNHNVMYWYQQKSSQAPKLLFHYYDKDFNNEADTPDNFQSRRPNTSFCFLDIRSPGLGDTAMYLCATSRTSGDYEQYFGPGTRLTVT.

The chain employs TRBV5-1 and TRBJ1-1; perhaps TRBD1 as D (5 bases). Germline CDR1 is SGHRS and CDR2 is YFSETQ. The CDR3 consists of 14 residues. V was cut by 6 bases and J by 1 base, with 13 bases left in between. Written as DNA, the CDR3 is TGCGCCAGCATCCCCGGGGGGGGGAACACTGAAGCTTTCTTT. Translating gives CASIPGGGNTEAFF.

This chain links TRBV27 with TRBJ1-2; 9 bases are a match to TRBD1. The CDR3 consists of 13 residues. The V segment lost 5 bases and the J segment 2 bases; nucleotides outside the gene matches: 0. The germline V gene has CDR1 MNHEY and CDR2 SMNVEV (reference sequence). As DNA, the CDR3 is TGTGCCAGCAGTGGGACAGGGAACTATGGCTACACCTTC. It specifies CASSGTGNYGYTF.

The V call is TRBV9, the J call TRBJ2-7, with TRBD1 matching over 8 bases. J gave up 2 bases and V 2 bases, and 3 bases lay outside the gene matches. Germline loops: CDR1 SGDLS, CDR2 YYNGEE. The CDR3 runs 14 residues. CDR3 sequence: CASSVRTGTYEQYF. The CDR3 coding sequence is TGTGCCAGCAGCGTTCGGACAGGGACCTACGAGCAGTACTTC.

The rearrangement uses TRBV10-2 and TRBJ1-3; D unclear. CDR1 and CDR2 from the germline V gene are WSHSY and SAAADI. The CDR3 has 14 amino acids. Trimming stripped 7 bases from V and 1 base from J, with 11 bases between. The CDR3 spells CASTPGLSGNTIYF. The CDR3 DNA reads TGCGCCAGCACACCGGGTTTATCTGGAAACACCATATATTTT.

The V and J genes are TRBV2 and TRBJ1-1, with a possible D match to TRBD1 (5 bases). In germline, CDR1 is SNHLY, CDR2 FYNNEI. The V end was cut by 11 bases, the J end by 5 bases, with 24 bases between. The CDR3 is made up of 15 amino acids. In DNA form, the CDR3 reads TGTGCCTCCTCGGGAGAGGCGGGGCAATGGACTGAAGCTTTCTTT. It codes for CASSGEAGQWTEAFF.

This rearrangement joins TRBV6-5 to TRBJ2-4; maybe TRBD2 (6 bases). Germline-derived CDR1 and CDR2 are MNHEY and SVGAGI. The CDR3 has 13 residues. V was pared by 6 bases and J by 7 bases, with 13 bases between. The CDR3 nucleotides read TGTGCCAGCAGCGATCGACTAGATAACATTCAGTACTTC. Translation gives CASSDRLDNIQYF.

The rearrangement links TRBV3-1 (or the pseudogene TRBV3-2) to TRBJ1-1; 8 bases are shared with TRBD1. Germline-derived CDR1 and CDR2 are LGHDT and YNNKEL (reference sequence). V gave up 0 bases and J gave up 4 bases; unmatched junction bases: 4. The length of the CDR3 is 15 residues. Here the CDR3 DNA reads TGTGCCAGCAGCCAAGATGGGACAGGCGGCACTGAAGCTTTCTTT. This codes for CASSQDGTGGTEAFF.

The chain has TRBV28 and TRBJ1-4, with D possibly TRBD1 on 5 matching bases. The V and J ends lost 6 bases and 8 bases respectively, with 13 bases between them. CDR1 is MDHEN, CDR2 SYDVKM, per germline. The CDR3 consists of 13 residues. CDR3 nucleotides: TGTGCCAGCAGACAGGCGCCTGGGGAAAAACTGTTTTTT. This gives the protein CASRQAPGEKLFF.

The chain carries TRBV5-1 and TRBJ2-2; D not resolved. V was pared by 4 bases and J by 2 bases, with 6 bases between. Germline CDR1 and CDR2: SGHRS and YFSETQ. The CDR3 runs 13 residues. The CDR3 reads CASSRGNTGELFF. The CDR3 DNA is TGCGCCAGCAGCCGAGGAAACACCGGGGAGCTGTTTTTT. Together with reference TRBV5-1 and TRBJ2-2, the CDR3 gives the full variable domain: KAGVTQTPRYLIKTRGQQVTLSCSPISGHRSVSWYQQTPGQGLQFLFEYFSETQRNKGNFPGRFSGRQFSNSRSEMNVSTLELGDSALYLCASSRGNTGELFFGEGSRLTVL.

The rearrangement links TRBV28 to TRBJ2-7; D may be TRBD1 (6 bases). The CDR3 has 13 amino acids. V was shortened by 7 bases and J by 0 bases, with 10 bases between the two germline ends. CDR1 MDHEN and CDR2 SYDVKM come from the germline V gene. The CDR3 sequence: CASKGTPSYEQYF. As DNA, the CDR3 is TGTGCCAGCAAAGGGACACCCTCCTACGAGCAGTACTTC.

This clone occurred once. V gene TRBV6-5 combines with J gene TRBJ1-6, with D unresolved. Germline CDR1 and CDR2: MNHEY and SVGAGI. The CDR3 covers 14 residues. The V end was cut by 3 bases, the J end by 9 bases, with 12 bases between. The CDR3 nucleotides are TGTGCCAGCAGTTATGGCCGGGTCCGTTCACCCCTCCACTTT. This gives the protein CASSYGRVRSPLHF.

The V gene is TRBV9, the J gene TRBJ1-2; TRBD1 agrees at 10 bases. This CDR3 region has 16 residues. Germline values: CDR1 SGDLS, CDR2 YYNGEE. The V segment lost 3 bases and the J segment 7 bases; nucleotides outside the gene matches: 12. CDR3 sequence: CASSARSRDRGGGYTF. Here the CDR3 DNA reads TGTGCCAGCAGCGCCCGGTCCCGGGACAGGGGAGGTGGCTACACCTTC.

V gene TRBV24-1 combines with J gene TRBJ2-1, with no clear D. Germline V gene lookup returns CDR1 KGHDR and CDR2 SFDVKD. Trimming took 10 bases from V and 5 from J, leaving 8 bases between them. The CDR3 runs to 11 residues. The CDR3 bases are TGTGCCACTCAACTCCACAATGAGCAGTTCTTC. Translating it yields CATQLHNEQFF.

The J gene is TRBJ2-7, the V gene TRBV19, with D possibly matching TRBD2 (5 bases). Between the trimmed V and J ends, which lost 3 bases and 6 bases, there was a span of 18 bases. CDR3 length: 15 amino acids. Germline lookup yields CDR1 LNHDA and CDR2 SQIVND (reference sequence). CDR3 protein: CASSMRGRGWAEQYF. In DNA, the CDR3 is TGTGCCAGTAGTATGAGAGGACGGGGTTGGGCCGAGCAGTACTTC.

The chain recombines TRBV6-1 with TRBJ2-1; 7 positions match TRBD2. CDR3 size: 15 residues. V lost 2 bases, J lost 6 bases, and 7 bases stayed unmatched. Germline values: CDR1 MNHNS, CDR2 SASEGT. The CDR3 is CASSEWAPGGNEQFF. In DNA form, the CDR3 reads TGTGCCAGCAGTGAATGGGCGCCGGGGGGCAATGAGCAGTTCTTC.

The V call is TRBV28, the J call TRBJ1-1; perhaps TRBD1 as D (6 bases). V lost 6 bases, J lost 0 bases, and 17 bases lay in between. The V gene's germline CDR1 is MDHEN and CDR2 SYDVKM. CDR3 size: 16 residues. CDR3 amino acids: CASSPLPQGMNTEAFF. As DNA, the CDR3 is TGTGCCAGCAGCCCCCTACCACAGGGAATGAACACTGAAGCTTTCTTT.

This chain joins TRBV27 and TRBJ2-1, with 8 nucleotides matching TRBD1. The CDR3 sequence is 14 residues long. CDR1 and CDR2 from the germline V gene are MNHEY and SMNVEV (reference sequence). The V gene end was trimmed by 5 bases and the J gene end by 7 bases; junction bases not matched to a gene: 7. The CDR3 region has the DNA TGTGCCAGCAGTCCGTGGACAGGGAAGAATGAGCAGTTCTTC. It specifies CASSPWTGKNEQFF.

This chain links TRBV28 with TRBJ1-1, with D possibly matching TRBD1 (6 bases). This CDR3 is built from 16 residues. Germline CDR1 is MDHEN and CDR2 is SYDVKM. Between the trimmed V and J ends, which lost 2 bases and 0 bases, there was a span of 13 bases. CDR3 sequence reads: CASSLGGGSLNTEAFF. CDR3 nucleotides: TGTGCCAGCAGTTTAGGGGGGGGCAGCTTGAACACTGAAGCTTTCTTT. Supplemented by reference TRBV28 and TRBJ1-1, the full variable domain reads DVKVTQSSRYLVKRTGEKVFLECVQDMDHENMFWYRQDPGLGLRLIYFSYDVKMKEKGDIPEGYSVSREKKERFSLILESASTNQTSMYLCASSLGGGSLNTEAFFGQGTRLTVV.

The gene calls are TRBV6-6 and TRBJ1-5; no definite D call. CDR3 length: 19 amino acids. The V gene's germline CDR1 is MNHNY and CDR2 SVGAGI (reference sequence). Trimming left V 5 bases short and J 0 bases short, with 23 bases between. The CDR3 DNA sequence: TGTGCCAGCAGTCCCTATGTCCCACAAGGAGGGTATAGCAATCAGCCCCAGCATTTT. It yields the protein CASSPYVPQGGYSNQPQHF.

The chain recombines TRBV27 with TRBJ1-5; 7 nucleotides match TRBD1. J was trimmed by 3 bases and V by 5 bases; bases with no gene match: 10. The CDR3 totals 16 residues. Germline CDR1 and CDR2: MNHEY and SMNVEV (reference sequence). The CDR3 sequence is CASSEISGQDNQPQHF. The CDR3 nucleotides read TGTGCCAGCAGTGAAATCTCAGGACAGGACAATCAGCCCCAGCATTTT.

The chain couples TRBV28 to TRBJ2-2; 10 bases line up with TRBD2. This CDR3 is 18 amino acids long. The trim removed 7 bases at V and 5 bases at J, leaving 16 bases unmatched. Germline V gives CDR1 MDHEN, CDR2 SYDVKM. The CDR3 coding sequence is TGTGCCAGCAAATCGAGGCTAGCGGGAGTCCTACTGACCGGGGAGCTGTTTTTT. It encodes CASKSRLAGVLLTGELFF. Filled out from reference TRBV28 and TRBJ2-2, the complete variable domain reads DVKVTQSSRYLVKRTGEKVFLECVQDMDHENMFWYRQDPGLGLRLIYFSYDVKMKEKGDIPEGYSVSREKKERFSLILESASTNQTSMYLCASKSRLAGVLLTGELFFGEGSRLTVL.

The genes are TRBV5-1 and TRBJ2-1, with 8 nucleotides matching TRBD2. CDR1 is SGHRS, CDR2 YFSETQ, per germline. The CDR3 has 20 amino acids. Trimming at V came to 3 bases and at J to 1 base, leaving 18 bases not matched to a gene. This chain's CDR3 is CASSSLGEWASGRSYNEQFF. The CDR3 bases are TGCGCCAGCAGCTCGTTGGGGGAATGGGCTAGCGGGCGTTCCTACAATGAGCAGTTCTTC. Supplemented by reference TRBV5-1 and TRBJ2-1, the full variable domain reads KAGVTQTPRYLIKTRGQQVTLSCSPISGHRSVSWYQQTPGQGLQFLFEYFSETQRNKGNFPGRFSGRQFSNSRSEMNVSTLELGDSALYLCASSSLGEWASGRSYNEQFFGPGTRLTVL.

The genes are TRBV7-7 and TRBJ2-3, with 8 bases lining up with TRBD2. Trimming took 1 base from V and 5 from J; bases not matched to a gene: 8. There are 16 residues in the CDR3. The V gene's germline CDR1 is SSHAT and CDR2 FNYEAQ (reference sequence). The DNA of the CDR3 is TGTGCCAGCAGCTTAGGACCCGGGGCGGGAGGAGATACGCAGTATTTT. Translation gives CASSLGPGAGGDTQYF.

The chain employs TRBV27 and TRBJ1-4, with a tentative D call TRBD1 (5 bases). Germline assignment: CDR1 MNHEY and CDR2 SMNVEV (reference sequence). The CDR3 is 17 amino acids. V lost 4 bases and J lost 11, with 26 bases in between. CDR3 in amino acids: CASSSPSREIAGGKLFF. The CDR3 DNA is TGTGCCAGCAGTTCCCCATCCCGAGAGATTGCGGGGGGGAAACTGTTTTTT.